This T cell receptor beta chain was sequenced during a study of regulatory T cells in long-lasting Graves disease. Overall study results and limits: Persistent disease preferred TRBV28, TRBJ1-2 and TRBJ2-5. Thyroid tissue was not studied; only peripheral blood was.

This clonotype has only a few counts. Its antigen is not identified. Germline-derived CDR1 and CDR2 are LGHDT and YNNKEL (reference sequence). The CDR3 extends over 17 amino acids. V gave up 4 bases and J gave up 2 bases; unmatched junction bases: 11. Time point indicated: persistent/refractory GD, antithyroid drugs over 5 years with positive TRAb. RNA isolated from PBMCs was used to make the TCR library. Arm-PCR of CDR3 regions and iRepertoire HTBI primers were the basis on which TCR beta libraries were built. TCRdb called the multiplex PCR reads again in MiXCR, with one record for every CDR3 protein. The sample lists 300,000 or so distinct CDR3 sequences, roughly a fifth occurring once.

The rearrangement links TRBV3-1 to TRBJ2-4; 7 bases are shared with TRBD2. The receptor was derived from a female donor with Graves disease. Sequenced material: peripheral blood mononuclear cells (PBMCs), taken when the disease was refractory, from a patient treated with antithyroid drugs. In nucleotides, the CDR3 is TGTGCCAGCAGCCGTACCTTGGAGGGAGGGACCAAAAACATTCAGTACTTC. Translating gives CASSRTLEGGTKNIQYF. The whole variable domain, remainder taken from reference TRBV3-1 and TRBJ2-4, is DTAVSQTPKYLVTQMGNDKSIKCEQNLGHDTMYWYKQDSKKFLKIMFSYNNKELIINETVPNRFSPKSPDKAHLNLHINSLELGDSAVYFCASSRTLEGGTKNIQYFGAGTRLSVL.